These 29 T cell receptor beta chains came from one sample sequenced in a study of beta chain features in type 1 diabetes. General study findings and limits: For Type 1 diabetes patients, all four CD4+ subsets carried TCRB CDR3s that were moderately but significantly shorter.

These receptors have no known antigen. Expressed TCRB transcripts were sequenced because the entire RNA isolate underwent reverse transcription. TCRdb's table, derived via immunoSEQ multiplex PCR, lists solely in-frame clones and lacks some. The sample records roughly 230,000 clones, about 11% being singletons. The sequencing sample was made of naive CD4+ T cells from blood. These receptors were collected from a man aged 25 to 40 with type 1 diabetes.

This clone was detected a few times. This chain connects TRBV9 to TRBJ2-4; 12 bases line up with TRBD2. The CDR3 length is 15 residues. V lost 2 bases to trimming and J lost 8 bases; unmatched junction nucleotides: 5. Germline V gene sequence: CDR1 SGDLS, CDR2 YYNGEE. CDR3 protein: CASSVASGGVYIQYF. The CDR3 coding sequence is TGTGCCAGCAGCGTCGCTAGCGGGGGGGTCTACATTCAGTACTTC.

This clone has more than one count but fewer than ten. V is TRBV9 and J is TRBJ1-1, with D perhaps TRBD1 (6 bases). The CDR3 totals 15 residues. In germline, CDR1 is SGDLS, CDR2 YYNGEE. V lost 2 bases to trimming and J lost 8 bases, with 19 bases between them. CDR3 in amino acids: CASSVSSGALGEAFF. The DNA of the CDR3 is TGTGCCAGCAGCGTTAGTTCAGGGGCCTTGGGGGAAGCTTTCTTT. The whole variable domain, remainder taken from reference TRBV9 and TRBJ1-1, is DSGVTQTPKHLITATGQRVTLRCSPRSGDLSVYWYQQSLDQGLQFLIQYYNGEERAKGNILERFSAQQFPDLHSELNLSSLELGDSALYFCASSVSSGALGEAFFGQGTRLTVV.

The chain couples TRBV5-1 to TRBJ1-1; 7 bases line up with TRBD1. Germline-derived CDR1 and CDR2 are SGHRS and YFSETQ. Losses at the gene ends were 5 bases for V and 4 bases for J; bases not matched to a gene: 11. CDR3 length equals 15 residues. DNA for the CDR3: TGCGCCAGCAGACCTCCGGGGACAGCCATCACTGAAGCTTTCTTT. This encodes CASRPPGTAITEAFF.

The sample holds a few counts of this clone. The rearrangement uses TRBV2 and TRBJ2-5; maybe TRBD1 (6 bases). Germline loops: CDR1 SNHLY, CDR2 FYNNEI. Trimming removed 5 bases at V and 5 bases at J, with 12 bases between. This CDR3 has 13 amino acids. Written as DNA, the CDR3 is TGTGCCAGCAGTAGGACAGTGTGGGAGACCCAGTACTTC. Residues: CASSRTVWETQYF.

There are a few counts of this clone. The rearrangement joins TRBV20-1 to TRBJ2-5; possibly TRBD1 for D (5 bases). The germline V gene encodes CDR1 DFQATT and CDR2 SNEGSKA (reference sequence). Trimming took 6 bases from V and 6 from J, leaving 8 bases between them. This CDR3 contains 10 residues. This chain's CDR3 is CSARGKTQYF. CDR3 in DNA: TGCAGTGCAAGGGGCAAGACCCAGTACTTC.

This clone came up a few times. The chain carries TRBV4-2 and TRBJ1-5, with D possibly matching TRBD1 (6 bases). This CDR3 has 17 residues. Germline V lookup: CDR1 LGHNA, CDR2 YNFKEQ. V was trimmed by 0 bases and J by 3 bases, leaving 15 bases between them. Here the CDR3 reads CASSQDDYRASNQPQHF. CDR3 DNA: TGTGCCAGCAGCCAAGATGATTACAGGGCCTCCAATCAGCCCCAGCATTTT.

The chain combines TRBV7-9 with TRBJ1-4, with D possibly matching TRBD1 (5 bases). Looked up from germline, CDR1 is SEHNR and CDR2 is FQNEAQ (reference sequence). The CDR3 extends over 15 amino acids. V was trimmed by 5 bases and J by 3 bases, leaving 13 bases between them. The CDR3 protein is CASSIRQPSNEKLFF. CDR3 nucleotide sequence: TGTGCCAGCAGCATCAGACAGCCATCTAATGAAAAACTGTTTTTT.

This clone was seen a few times. J is TRBJ2-1 and V is TRBV19; 10 positions agree with TRBD2. Germline CDR1 reads LNHDA; CDR2 reads SQIVND (reference sequence). The CDR3 runs to 18 residues. J gave up 7 bases and V 1 base, and 13 bases lay outside the gene matches. In DNA form, the CDR3 reads TGTGCCAGTAGTATAGTGGTGTCGAGCGGGGGGGCCTGGAATGAGCAGTTCTTC. It yields the protein CASSIVVSSGGAWNEQFF. The whole variable domain, remainder taken from reference TRBV19 and TRBJ2-1, is DGGITQSPKYLFRKEGQNVTLSCEQNLNHDAMYWYRQDPGQGLRLIYYSQIVNDFQKGDIAEGYSVSREKKESFPLTVTSAQKNPTAFYLCASSIVVSSGGAWNEQFFGPGTRLTVL.

This chain joins TRBV13 and TRBJ2-7; D might be TRBD2 (5 bases). The germline V gene encodes CDR1 PRHDT and CDR2 FYEKMQ (reference sequence). V lost 1 base and J lost 7, with 5 bases in between. The CDR3 loop spans 11 amino acids. CDR3 sequence reads: CASSLAGEQYF. DNA of the CDR3: TGTGCCAGCAGCTTAGCGGGAGAGCAGTACTTC.

This clone has just a few counts. The gene calls are TRBV5-1 and TRBJ1-6; TRBD1 might be the D (6 bases). The length of the CDR3 is 14 residues. Germline V CDR1 and CDR2: SGHRS, YFSETQ. V was clipped by 6 bases and J by 10 bases, with 17 bases between them. CDR3 sequence reads: CASTSGTQGSPLHF. The CDR3 bases are TGCGCCAGCACTTCCGGGACACAAGGATCACCCCTCCACTTT.

The V and J genes are TRBV14 and TRBJ2-7; D is ambiguous. In germline, CDR1 is SGHDN, CDR2 FVKESK. There are 13 residues in the CDR3. V lost 1 base to trimming and J lost 6 bases, with 10 bases between them. The CDR3 DNA sequence: TGTGCCAGCAGCCAAGTGAGCCGAATCGAGCAGTACTTC. Its protein product is CASSQVSRIEQYF.

In this sample, this clone turned up a few times. This chain connects TRBV5-1 to TRBJ2-3, with 9 bases fitting TRBD2. This CDR3 spans 15 amino acids. The germline V gene encodes CDR1 SGHRS and CDR2 YFSETQ. Germline trimming cut 3 bases from V and 4 bases from J; bases unmatched to any gene: 6. The CDR3 bases are TGCGCCAGCAGCTCCAGCGGGGGGCCGCCAGATACGCAGTATTTT. Amino acid sequence: CASSSSGGPPDTQYF.

The sample holds a few counts of this clone. The V gene is TRBV5-4, the J gene TRBJ1-2; no reliable D call. Germline V gene sequence: CDR1 SGHNT, CDR2 YYREEE (reference sequence). V lost 0 bases and J lost 1, with 7 bases in between. This CDR3 is built from 14 residues. The CDR3: CASSLARNNYGYTF. The CDR3 coding sequence is TGTGCCAGCAGCTTGGCCAGGAATAACTATGGCTACACCTTC.

The rearrangement uses TRBV6-6 and TRBJ1-1, with TRBD1 as a possible D gene (5 bases). Germline V gene data show CDR1 as MNHNY and CDR2 as SVGAGI (reference sequence). V gave up 5 bases and J gave up 6 bases, with 19 bases separating them. The CDR3 runs to 15 residues. CDR3 sequence: CASSRQSGVGAEAFF. DNA for the CDR3: TGTGCCAGCAGTCGTCAATCGGGGGTAGGCGCTGAAGCTTTCTTT.

This clone was counted a few times. The genes are TRBV14 and TRBJ2-1, with D hard to call. The CDR3 is made up of 13 amino acids. The germline gives CDR1 SGHDN, CDR2 FVKESK. With 3 bases removed from V and 9 bases from J, the gap between germline ends came to 12 bases. The DNA for the CDR3 is TGTGCCAGCAGCCATTCTCACGCTAGTGAGCAGTTCTTC. It encodes CASSHSHASEQFF.

The sample holds a few counts of this clone. The chain uses TRBV9 and TRBJ1-2; the match to TRBD1 covers 9 bases. The V gene's germline CDR1 is SGDLS and CDR2 YYNGEE. V dropped 3 bases and J dropped 1; count of bases not matched to a gene: 10. This CDR3 is built from 17 residues. CDR3 sequence: CASSAHSGTGINYGYTF. The CDR3 DNA sequence: TGTGCCAGCAGCGCACACTCCGGGACAGGGATTAACTATGGCTACACCTTC.

V and J are TRBV27 and TRBJ2-3, with D possibly being TRBD1 (6 bases). CDR3 length: 15 residues. The V end lost 3 bases, the J end lost 3 bases, and 13 bases lay between the germline ends. Per the germline V gene, CDR1 is MNHEY and CDR2 is SMNVEV (reference sequence). In DNA, the CDR3 is TGTGCCAGCAGTTTTCGGACAGTTATTACAGATACGCAGTATTTT. Residues: CASSFRTVITDTQYF.

This clone was counted only a few times. The chain uses TRBV2 and TRBJ1-6; the D gene is possibly TRBD1 (5 bases). The V and J ends lost 3 bases and 5 bases respectively, with 11 bases between them. The V gene's germline CDR1 is SNHLY and CDR2 FYNNEI. The CDR3 has 15 residues. CDR3 sequence (DNA): TGTGCCAGCAGTGATCGATCCAGGGATAATTCACCCCTCCACTTT. Protein: CASSDRSRDNSPLHF.

This clone was counted only a few times. This sequence joins TRBV7-8 and TRBJ2-5; D is uncertain. Deletions cut 1 base from V and 2 bases from J, with 8 bases between. CDR3 length: 14 residues. CDR1 SGHVS and CDR2 FQNEAQ come from the germline V gene. CDR3 coding DNA: TGTGCCAGCAGCTTAGTGAGGTCGCAAGAGACCCAGTACTTC. Its protein is CASSLVRSQETQYF.

This chain uses TRBV5-6 with TRBJ2-7; possibly TRBD1 for D (5 bases). CDR1 SGHDT and CDR2 YYEEEE come from the germline V gene. With 0 bases removed from V and 3 bases from J, the gap between germline ends came to 10 bases. The CDR3 is 14 amino acids. CDR3 sequence reads: CASSLGAGNYEQYF. The CDR3 DNA sequence: TGTGCCAGCAGCTTGGGAGCAGGGAACTACGAGCAGTACTTC.

This chain connects TRBV7-8 to TRBJ2-5; 7 bases fit TRBD1. The V segment lost 5 bases and the J segment 7 bases; nucleotides outside the gene matches: 10. Germline CDR1 is SGHVS and CDR2 is FQNEAQ. This CDR3 is built from 14 residues. The CDR3 sequence is CASSLSDRARTQYF. In nucleotides, the CDR3 is TGTGCCAGCAGCCTCAGTGACAGGGCCCGGACCCAGTACTTC.

The chain has TRBV21-1 and TRBJ2-5; no check of the table's D call, TRBD2, against the DNA was made. TRBV21-1 is a listed pseudogene. This CDR3 spans 10 amino acids. For the CDR3, the DNA is TGTGCCAGCAGTCCGGAGACCCAGTACTTC. It is translated as CASSPETQYF.

The chain employs TRBV29-1 and TRBJ2-7, with 10 bases identical to TRBD1. From germline, CDR1 is SQVTM and CDR2 ANQGSEA. The CDR3 is made up of 11 amino acids. The junction had 2 bases not matched to a gene; V was cut back by 6 bases and J by 6 bases. The CDR3 protein is CSVGTGVEQYF. The CDR3 DNA reads as TGCAGCGTGGGGACAGGGGTCGAGCAGTACTTC.

The table lists this clone with a few counts. The CDR3 loop is CASSEWVADTNQPQHF. The CDR3 bases are TGTGCCAGCAGTGAATGGGTGGCAGACACCAATCAGCCCCAGCATTTT. This chain connects TRBV25-1 to TRBJ1-5; D gene unclear. V lost 1 base and J lost 3, with 13 bases in between. This CDR3 is 16 amino acids long. Germline V CDR1 and CDR2: MGHDK, SYGVNS.

The table lists this clone with a few counts. The CDR3 DNA sequence: TGTGCCAGCAGCCAAGGAGTTGAAGAGACCCAGTACTTC. Its protein is CASSQGVEETQYF. The V gene is TRBV11-3, the J gene TRBJ2-5; no definite D call. Germline lookup yields CDR1 SGHNT and CDR2 YENEEA. This CDR3 region has 13 residues. The V and J ends lost 5 bases and 3 bases respectively, with 10 bases between them.

This clone was observed a handful of times. This chain joins TRBV7-3 and TRBJ2-5; D is perhaps TRBD2 (6 bases). V lost 1 base and J 2 bases, leaving 8 bases between the germline ends. This CDR3 has 14 amino acids. Germline V gene data show CDR1 as SGHTA and CDR2 as FQGTGA. CDR3 residues: CASSLNGGQETQYF. The DNA of the CDR3 is TGTGCCAGCAGCTTAAACGGGGGACAAGAGACCCAGTACTTC.

The sample holds a few counts of this clone. V is TRBV4-3 and J is TRBJ2-6; weak D call: TRBD1 (6 bases). Germline CDR1 is LGHNA and CDR2 is YSLEER. V was clipped by 3 bases and J by 3 bases, with 9 bases between them. This CDR3 is 15 amino acids long. The CDR3 here is CASSQPGDGANVLTF. CDR3 bases: TGCGCCAGCAGCCAGCCAGGGGATGGGGCCAACGTCCTGACTTTC.

This clone showed up just a few times. The rearrangement links TRBV5-4 to TRBJ1-4, with TRBD1 as a possible D gene (6 bases). The CDR3 extends over 14 amino acids. Trimming removed 2 bases at V and 8 bases at J, with 13 bases between. The germline V gene has CDR1 SGHNT and CDR2 YYREEE (reference sequence). DNA of the CDR3: TGTGCCAGCAGCTTTTCAGGGGAGGGAGAAAAACTGTTTTTT. Its protein is CASSFSGEGEKLFF. Full variable domain (missing parts from reference TRBV5-4 and TRBJ1-4): ETGVTQSPTHLIKTRGQQVTLRCSSQSGHNTVSWYQQALGQGPQFIFQYYREEENGRGNFPPRFSGLQFPNYSSELNVNALELDDSALYLCASSFSGEGEKLFFGSGTQLSVL.

This clone appeared a few times. This chain uses TRBV7-9 with TRBJ2-7; a possible D gene is TRBD1 (6 bases). The V end was cut by 3 bases, the J end by 2 bases, with 8 bases between. The CDR3 extends over 13 amino acids. Germline V gene lookup returns CDR1 SEHNR and CDR2 FQNEAQ (reference sequence). CDR3 amino acids: CASSLGHTYEQYF. CDR3 DNA: TGTGCCAGCAGCTTGGGACATACCTACGAGCAGTACTTC.